The clone carrying this T cell receptor (beta chain) was seen repeatedly, ten times or more. Its antigen is still unknown. The V gene lost 7 bases and the J gene lost 1 base, with 13 bases spanning the gap. The CDR3 extends over 14 amino acids. CDR1 is SGHTA, CDR2 FQGNSA, per germline. These data are taken from a study of Graves' ophthalmopathy and Graves' hyperthyroidism. About the study: Before any treatment was given, at initial diagnosis, peripheral blood was collected.

Amplification targeted the TCR beta CDR3 regions, with RNA transcripts as the source material. HTBI-primed RT-PCR formed the first round, and a multiplex PCR formed the second. TCRdb reanalysed the multiplex PCR reads using MiXCR and keeps one entry per CDR3 protein. The repertoire holds fewer than 600,000 distinct CDR3 sequences, around 15% seen once, with about 9.4% in the top ten. Study-level points and caveats: Blood also harbored most expanded thyroid clonotypes above 0.001 frequency.

Ophthalmopathic donors had moderate-to-severe activity, CAS ≥3 and NOSPECS ≥4, with disease that had lasted under 3 months. The diagnosis was founded upon clinical symptoms, serum thyroxine, TRAb, thyroid ultrasound and orbital computed tomography. V usage is TRBV7-2 and J usage is TRBJ2-5, with unresolved D. Input material: blood. This receptor was obtained from a woman aged 30 to 39 with Graves' ophthalmopathy. The CDR3 nucleotides are TGTGCCAGCATCCCCAATGGCGGCCAAGAGACCCAGTACTTC. This encodes CASIPNGGQETQYF.